The source of this TCR beta chain is a study of cytomegalovirus exposure and HLA in healthy donors. Study-wide results and caveats: HLA restriction was apparent for most CMV-associated TCR beta chains in a later analysis.

Healthy donors of bone marrow made up the group. The CDR3 length is 13 residues. Trimming took off 0 bases at V and 8 bases at J, with 8 bases between the two ends. Per the germline V gene, CDR1 is SNHLY and CDR2 is FYNNEI. PCR was performed using 60 Vbeta and 13 Jbeta primers. The repertoire was sequenced with immunoSEQ multiplex PCR; TCRdb's copy has only in-frame clones and lacks some. The sample comprises about 140,000 clones, around 80% of which are singletons, and roughly 3.2% rests with the top ten. Note on this clone: Its antigen remains unknown.

The sample taken for sequencing was PBMCs. This receptor was obtained from a man aged 18 to 29 in good health and CMV-seropositive. J is TRBJ2-1 and V is TRBV2; the D is unclear. The CDR3 nucleotides are TGTGCCAGCAGTGAAGCCCGGGTTGATGAGCAGTTCTTC. Protein product: CASSEARVDEQFF.